This TCR beta chain was identified during a study of CD8 T cells in ankylosing spondylitis. Study results and caveats: Blood from ankylosing spondylitis patients appeared to carry a characteristic roughly eight-variant TCR beta motif. Reportedly, matched ankylosing spondylitis synovial fluid was significantly enriched for disease-linked clones.

V was clipped by 0 bases and J by 3 bases, with 9 bases between them. The CDR3 has 14 amino acids. CDR1 and CDR2 from the germline V gene are MGHRA and YSYEKL. Note on this clonotype: The antigen remains unidentified.

The authors made TCR beta libraries by quantitative 5'-RACE with molecular barcodes. A single record per CDR3 protein comes from TCRdb applying MiXCR to the 5' RACE reads. The sample holds about 140,000 distinct CDR3 sequences; roughly 8.8% are singletons and the top ten take 6% to 8%. The sample taken for sequencing was synovial fluid, either unsorted or a sorted T cell fraction (not recorded which). The clonotype comes from a male donor with ankylosing spondylitis. V is TRBV4-1 and J is TRBJ2-7; D remains ambiguous. The CDR3 region is CASSQESLIYEQYF. In DNA, the CDR3 is TGCGCCAGCAGCCAAGAGAGCTTAATCTACGAGCAGTACTTC.